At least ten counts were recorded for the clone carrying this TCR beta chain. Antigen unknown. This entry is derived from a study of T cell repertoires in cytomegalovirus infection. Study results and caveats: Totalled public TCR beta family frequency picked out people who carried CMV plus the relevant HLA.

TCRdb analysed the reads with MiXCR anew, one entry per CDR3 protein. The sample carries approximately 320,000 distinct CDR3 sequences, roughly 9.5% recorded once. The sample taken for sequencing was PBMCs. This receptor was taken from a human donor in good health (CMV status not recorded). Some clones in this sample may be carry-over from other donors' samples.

The CDR3 DNA follows: TGTGCCAGCAGCCCCACGCCGGGATTGAACACTGAAGCTTTCTTT. Translated: CASSPTPGLNTEAFF. This chain links TRBV7-2 with TRBJ1-1, with D unclear. Germline V gene sequence: CDR1 SGHTA, CDR2 FQGNSA. CDR3 size: 15 residues. Deletions cut 5 bases from V and 0 bases from J, with 13 bases between. The full variable domain, with the rest looked up from reference TRBV7-2 and TRBJ1-1, is GAGVSQSPSNKVTEKGKDVELRCDPISGHTALYWYRQSLGQGLEFLIYFQGNSAPDKSGLPSDRFSAERTGGSVSTLTIQRTQQEDSAVYLCASSPTPGLNTEAFFGQGTRLTVV.